These T cell receptor beta chains were read from a single sample in a study of CD8 T cells in ankylosing spondylitis. TCRdb re-analysed the 5' RACE reads in MiXCR, keeping a single row per CDR3 protein. The repertoire consists of approximately 500,000 distinct CDR3 sequences, with more than 9.5% occurring once and the leading ten covering 6.8%. The sequencing input was blood, either unsorted or a sorted T cell fraction (not recorded which). Source of these receptors: a male donor with ankylosing spondylitis. Both conserved end residues are part of each CDR3. A D gene is named only where the DNA matches it firmly. Not all rows give a size; the values are once, few, many and, for expanded clones, a class.

d_gene | j_gene | v_gene | abundance | CDR3nt | CDR3aa
- | TRBJ1-5 | TRBV2 | - | TGTGCCAGCAGTGATACTGGGGAGCAGCCCCAGCATTTT | CASSDTGEQPQHF
TRBD1 | TRBJ2-2 | TRBV10-3 | many | TGTGCCATCAGTGGGGACAGGTACACCGGGGAGCTGTTTTTT | CAISGDRYTGELFF
- | TRBJ2-1 | TRBV20-1 | few | TGCAGTGCTAATAAGATGAGGGGATGGACCTACAATGAGCAGTTCTTC | CSANKMRGWTYNEQFF
TRBD2 | TRBJ2-1 | TRBV11-2 | few | TGTGCCAGCAGCTTAGCGGGAGGGCAGGATGAGCAGTTCTTC | CASSLAGGQDEQFF
- | TRBJ2-7 | TRBV7-2 | few | TGTGCCAGCAGCTTAGCGCCGGGTTACGAGCAGTACTTC | CASSLAPGYEQYF
- | TRBJ2-1 | TRBV12-5 | - | TGTGCTAGTGGTTTGGGGCAGGGGTCTAGGAATGAGCAGTTCTTC | CASGLGQGSRNEQFF
- | TRBJ1-5 | TRBV20-1 | - | TGCAGTGCTAGACCCAACGGAGGGAATCAGCCCCAGCATTTT | CSARPNGGNQPQHF
- | TRBJ1-4 | TRBV5-1 | - | TGCGCCAGCAGCTTGACGGCCGCAACTAATGAAAAACTGTTTTTT | CASSLTAATNEKLFF
TRBD1 | TRBJ1-4 | TRBV20-1 | many | TGCAGTGCTGGAATCGGGACAGGGGGCTTCTTTGGTGAAAAACTGTTTTTT | CSAGIGTGGFFGEKLFF
- | TRBJ2-2 | TRBV28 | - | TGTGCCAGCAGCCTCTTGGGGGACTACACCGGGGAGCTGTTTTTT | CASSLLGDYTGELFF
- | TRBJ1-1 | TRBV29-1 | few | TGCAGCGTTGAAGATTACACCGGGACCACGAGTTGGAACACTGAAGCTTTCTTT | CSVEDYTGTTSWNTEAFF
- | TRBJ1-2 | TRBV7-9 | few | TGTGCCAGCAGCTTAGTTCCACCTACTCCGCCCTTCTATGGCTACACCTTC | CASSLVPPTPPFYGYTF
TRBD2 | TRBJ2-2 | TRBV2 | - | TGTGCCAGCAGGAATAGCGGGAGGTACACCGGGGAGCTGTTTTTT | CASRNSGRYTGELFF
- | TRBJ2-3 | TRBV13 | few | TGTGCCAGCAGCTACAGCCCTAGCACAGATACGCAGTATTTT | CASSYSPSTDTQYF
- | TRBJ2-3 | TRBV20-1 | - | TGCAGTGCTAGTGATGACAGCACAGATACGCAGTATTTT | CSASDDSTDTQYF
TRBD2 | TRBJ2-1 | TRBV20-1 | - | TGCAGTGCCAGACTAGCGGGAGATTACAATGAGCAGTTCTTC | CSARLAGDYNEQFF
TRBD1 | TRBJ1-4 | TRBV24-1 | - | TGTGCCACCAGTGATCCTCCGCGGACAGGGGCTGAAAAACTGTTTTTT | CATSDPPRTGAEKLFF
- | TRBJ1-4 | TRBV27 | few | TGTGCCAGCAGAGAAGGGGAAAAACTGTTTTTT | CASREGEKLFF
- | TRBJ1-1 | TRBV7-8 | few | TGTGCCAGCAGCCCGGACTCAGGTGAAGCTTTCTTT | CASSPDSGEAFF
- | TRBJ2-5 | TRBV11-2 | - | TGTGCCAGCAGCTTCTGGGGGCCGGGGCAAGAGACCCAGTACTTC | CASSFWGPGQETQYF
TRBD1 | TRBJ1-2 | TRBV5-4 | - | TGTGCCAGCAGCTTGGTGACAGGGGACTCCTATGGCTACACCTTC | CASSLVTGDSYGYTF
TRBD1 | TRBJ1-2 | TRBV27 | few | TGTGCCAGCAGAACAGGGGGCGCTGGCTACACCTTC | CASRTGGAGYTF
- | TRBJ2-3 | TRBV27 | - | TGTGCGACCCCTCTTCCTGCCCATCCAACGCAGTATTTT | CATPLPAHPTQYF
- | TRBJ1-1 | TRBV20-1 | few | TGCAGTGCTAGTATTGGCAACACTGAAGCTTTCTTT | CSASIGNTEAFF
- | TRBJ1-4 | TRBV7-2 | many | TGTGCCATAAGAAGGGGGGGAAATGAAAAACTGTTTTTT | CAIRRGGNEKLFF
TRBD2 | TRBJ2-1 | TRBV5-1 | many | TGCGCCAGCAGCTTGGGGGCTAGCGGCACCTACAATGAGCAGTTCTTC | CASSLGASGTYNEQFF
- | TRBJ1-4 | TRBV7-8 | - | TGTGCCAGCAGCTTAGGCGGGTCACGCGAAAAACTGTTTTTT | CASSLGGSREKLFF
TRBD2 | TRBJ2-3 | TRBV7-2 | - | TGTGCCAGCAGCTTAGTAGCGGGAGGTGGCACAGATACGCAGTATTTT | CASSLVAGGGTDTQYF
- | TRBJ1-1 | TRBV20-1 | few | TGCAGTGCATTCGCGACGCCTTCCACTGAAGCTTTCTTT | CSAFATPSTEAFF
- | TRBJ1-2 | TRBV20-1 | - | TGCAGTGCTATAGGCCAGATCTATGGCTACACCTTC | CSAIGQIYGYTF
TRBD2 | TRBJ2-3 | TRBV11-2 | few | TGTGCCAGCAGGCTTGGACTAGCGGGAGCCCTACGGGGTACGCAGTATTTT | CASRLGLAGALRGTQYF
- | TRBJ1-1 | TRBV7-8 | - | TGTGCCAGCAGCTCAGAAGAGGTCTCTGAAGCTTTCTTT | CASSSEEVSEAFF